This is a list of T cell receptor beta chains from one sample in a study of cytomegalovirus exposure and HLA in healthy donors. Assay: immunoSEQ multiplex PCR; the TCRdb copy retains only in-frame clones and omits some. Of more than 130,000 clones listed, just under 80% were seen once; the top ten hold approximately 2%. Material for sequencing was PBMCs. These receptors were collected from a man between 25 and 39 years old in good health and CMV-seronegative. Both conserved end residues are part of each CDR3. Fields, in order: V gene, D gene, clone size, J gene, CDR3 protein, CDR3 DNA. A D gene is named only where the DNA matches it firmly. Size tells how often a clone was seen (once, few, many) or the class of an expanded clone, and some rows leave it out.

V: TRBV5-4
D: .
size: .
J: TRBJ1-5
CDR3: CASSFNRNQPQHF
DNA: TGTGCCAGCAGCTTTAATAGAAATCAGCCCCAGCATTTT

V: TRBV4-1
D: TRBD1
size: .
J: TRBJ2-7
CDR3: CASRGQASYEQYF
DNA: TGCGCCAGCAGGGGACAGGCTTCCTACGAGCAGTACTTC

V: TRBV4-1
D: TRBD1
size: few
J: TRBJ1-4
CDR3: CASRRQGNEKLFF
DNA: TGCGCCAGCAGACGACAGGGGAACGAAAAACTGTTTTTT

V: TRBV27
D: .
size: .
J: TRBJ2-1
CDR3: CASSPTGIWDNEQFF
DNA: TGTGCCAGCAGTCCCACGGGAATCTGGGACAATGAGCAGTTCTTC

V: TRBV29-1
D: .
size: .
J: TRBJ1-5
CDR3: CSVAGGQGKNQPQHF
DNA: TGCAGCGTAGCTGGAGGCCAGGGGAAGAATCAGCCCCAGCATTTT

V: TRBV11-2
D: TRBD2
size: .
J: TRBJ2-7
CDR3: CASSPGLAGISYEQYF
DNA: TGTGCCAGCAGCCCGGGACTAGCGGGGATTTCCTACGAGCAGTACTTC

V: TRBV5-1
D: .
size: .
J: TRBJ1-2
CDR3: CASSLEPLSRGYTF
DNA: TGCGCCAGCAGCTTGGAACCCCTCTCGCGGGGCTACACCTTC

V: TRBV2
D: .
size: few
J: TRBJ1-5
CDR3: CASSISRSQPQHF
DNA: TGTGCCAGCAGCATCTCAAGGAGTCAGCCCCAGCATTTT

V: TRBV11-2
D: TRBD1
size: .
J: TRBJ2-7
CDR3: CASSSISGTGAYEQYF
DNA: TGTGCCAGCAGCTCTATTTCCGGGACAGGGGCCTACGAGCAGTACTTC

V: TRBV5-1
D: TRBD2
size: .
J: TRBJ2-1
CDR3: CASRRTSGSSYNEQFF
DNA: TGCGCCAGCAGGCGAACTAGCGGCAGCTCCTACAATGAGCAGTTCTTC

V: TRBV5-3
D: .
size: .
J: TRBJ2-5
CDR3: CARSDNRDWRETQYF
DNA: TGTGCCAGAAGCGACAACAGGGATTGGAGAGAGACCCAGTACTTC

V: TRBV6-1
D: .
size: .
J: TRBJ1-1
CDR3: CASKREQGQNTEAFF
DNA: TGTGCCAGCAAGAGGGAGCAGGGGCAAAACACTGAAGCTTTCTTT

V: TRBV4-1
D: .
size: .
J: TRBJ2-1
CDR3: CASSQRAELAGNEQFF
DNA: TGCGCCAGCAGCCAGCGGGCGGAGTTAGCCGGCAATGAGCAGTTCTTC

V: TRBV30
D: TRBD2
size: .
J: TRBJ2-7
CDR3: CAWNPGGLAGEQYF
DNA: TGTGCCTGGAATCCGGGGGGCCTAGCGGGAGAGCAGTACTTC

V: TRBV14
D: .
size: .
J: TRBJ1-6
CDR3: CASSQVSSPLHF
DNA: TGTGCCAGCAGCCAAGTTAGTTCACCCCTCCACTTT

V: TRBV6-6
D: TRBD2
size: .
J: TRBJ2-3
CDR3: CASSYGSGGPDTQYF
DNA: TGTGCCAGCAGTTACGGGTCGGGAGGGCCAGATACGCAGTATTTT

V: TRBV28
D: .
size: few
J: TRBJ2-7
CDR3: CASSLGEIYEQYF
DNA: TGTGCCAGCAGTTTAGGGGAGATCTACGAGCAGTACTTC

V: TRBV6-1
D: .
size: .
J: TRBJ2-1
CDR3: CASSEPGEGNEQFF
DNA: TGTGCCAGCAGTGAGCCAGGGGAAGGCAATGAGCAGTTCTTC

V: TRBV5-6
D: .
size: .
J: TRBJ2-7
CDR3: CASSFAGTEQYF
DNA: TGTGCCAGCAGCTTCGCAGGTACCGAGCAGTACTTC

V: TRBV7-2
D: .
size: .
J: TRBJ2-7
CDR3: CASSSPRGREQYF
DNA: TGTGCCAGCAGCTCACCTAGAGGAAGGGAGCAGTACTTC

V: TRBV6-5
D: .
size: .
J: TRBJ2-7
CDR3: CASMRSFPYEQYF
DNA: TGTGCCAGCATGAGGTCTTTCCCTTACGAGCAGTACTTC

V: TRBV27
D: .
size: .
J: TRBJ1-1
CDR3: CASSPAFDRGEAFF
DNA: TGTGCCAGCAGCCCCGCTTTTGACCGGGGTGAAGCTTTCTTT

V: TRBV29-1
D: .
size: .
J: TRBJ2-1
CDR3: CSVDDSSGSYNEQFF
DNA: TGCAGCGTTGATGACTCCTCGGGCTCCTACAATGAGCAGTTCTTC

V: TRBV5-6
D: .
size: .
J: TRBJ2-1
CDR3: CASSLAGESSYNEQFF
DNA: TGTGCCAGCAGCTTGGCGGGAGAGAGCTCCTACAATGAGCAGTTCTTC

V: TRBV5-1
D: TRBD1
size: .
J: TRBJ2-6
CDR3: CASSPSGQRSGANVLTF
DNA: TGCGCCAGCAGCCCCTCGGGACAGCGCTCTGGGGCCAACGTCCTGACTTTC

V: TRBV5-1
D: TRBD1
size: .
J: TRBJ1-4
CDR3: CASSLTRDRGEKLFF
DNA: TGCGCCAGCAGCTTGACAAGGGACAGGGGGGAAAAACTGTTTTTT

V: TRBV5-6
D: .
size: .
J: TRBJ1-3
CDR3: CASSLRQYSGNTIYF
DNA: TGTGCCAGCAGCTTGAGACAGTACTCTGGAAACACCATATATTTT

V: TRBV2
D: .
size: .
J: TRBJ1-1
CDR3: CASHWTISSTTEAFF
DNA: TGTGCCAGCCATTGGACTATTTCGTCGACTACTGAAGCTTTCTTT

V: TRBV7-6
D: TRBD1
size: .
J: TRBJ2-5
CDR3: CASSKDRGETQYF
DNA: TGTGCCAGCAGCAAAGACAGGGGGGAGACCCAGTACTTC

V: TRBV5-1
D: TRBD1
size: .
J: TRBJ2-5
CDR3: CASSPPDRVGETQYF
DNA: TGCGCCAGCAGCCCCCCGGACAGGGTAGGGGAGACCCAGTACTTC

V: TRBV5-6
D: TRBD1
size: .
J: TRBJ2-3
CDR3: CASSLGQLTDTQYF
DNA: TGTGCCAGCAGCCTGGGACAGCTCACAGATACGCAGTATTTT

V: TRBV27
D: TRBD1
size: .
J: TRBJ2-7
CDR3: CASSPRTGAIYEQYF
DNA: TGTGCCAGCAGTCCAAGGACAGGCGCCATCTACGAGCAGTACTTC

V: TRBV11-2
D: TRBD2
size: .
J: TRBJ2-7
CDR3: CASSLDIAGDYEQYF
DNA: TGTGCCAGCAGCTTAGACATCGCGGGAGACTACGAGCAGTACTTC

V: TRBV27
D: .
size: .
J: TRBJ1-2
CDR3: CASSVGRGYGYTF
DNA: TGTGCCAGCAGTGTCGGACGGGGCTATGGCTACACCTTC

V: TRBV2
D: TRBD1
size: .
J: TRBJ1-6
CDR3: CASSLQGSYNSPLHF
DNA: TGTGCCAGCAGTTTACAGGGGTCCTATAATTCACCCCTCCACTTT

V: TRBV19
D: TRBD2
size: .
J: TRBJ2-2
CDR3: CASSSRLAGGNTGELFF
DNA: TGTGCCAGTAGTTCTCGACTAGCGGGGGGAAACACCGGGGAGCTGTTTTTT

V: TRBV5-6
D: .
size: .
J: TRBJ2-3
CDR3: CASSFFTYGTDTQYF
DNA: TGTGCCAGCAGCTTCTTTACTTATGGCACAGATACGCAGTATTTT

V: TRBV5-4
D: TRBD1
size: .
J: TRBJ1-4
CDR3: CASSPTGTGDEKLFF
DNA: TGTGCCAGCAGCCCGACCGGGACAGGGGATGAAAAACTGTTTTTT

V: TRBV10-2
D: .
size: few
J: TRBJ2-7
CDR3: CASNGQVAHEQYF
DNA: TGCGCCAGCAACGGACAAGTAGCCCACGAGCAGTACTTC

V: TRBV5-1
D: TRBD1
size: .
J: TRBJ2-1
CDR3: CASIQDSGGLQFF
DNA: TGCGCCAGCATCCAAGACTCAGGGGGCCTGCAGTTCTTC

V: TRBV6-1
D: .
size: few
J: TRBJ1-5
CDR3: CASLQGYSNQPQHF
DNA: TGTGCCAGCCTTCAGGGATATAGCAATCAGCCCCAGCATTTT

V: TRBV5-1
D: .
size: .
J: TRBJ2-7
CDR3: CASSPIPSGVDEQYF
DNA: TGCGCCAGCAGCCCTATTCCTTCGGGAGTCGACGAGCAGTACTTC

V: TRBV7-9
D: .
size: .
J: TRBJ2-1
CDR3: CASSPGQPSNEQFF
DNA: TGTGCCAGCAGCCCAGGACAGCCCAGTAATGAGCAGTTCTTC

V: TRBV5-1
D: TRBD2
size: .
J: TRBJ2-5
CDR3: CASSFTGTSRFQETQYF
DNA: TGCGCCAGCAGCTTTACAGGGACTAGTCGATTCCAAGAGACCCAGTACTTC

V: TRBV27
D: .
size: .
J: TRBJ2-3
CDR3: CASSLLYGEDTQYF
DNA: TGTGCCAGCAGTCTCCTGTACGGGGAAGATACGCAGTATTTT

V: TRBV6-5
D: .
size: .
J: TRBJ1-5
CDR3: CASSDRTNQPQHF
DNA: TGTGCCAGCAGTGACAGGACCAATCAGCCCCAGCATTTT

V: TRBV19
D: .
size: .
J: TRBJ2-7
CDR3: CASSKPVEGTYEQYF
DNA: TGTGCCAGTAGCAAGCCGGTGGAGGGAACCTACGAGCAGTACTTC

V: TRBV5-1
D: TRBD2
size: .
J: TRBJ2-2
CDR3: CASSLGLAGSGELFF
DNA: TGCGCCAGCAGCTTGGGACTAGCGGGATCCGGGGAGCTGTTTTTT

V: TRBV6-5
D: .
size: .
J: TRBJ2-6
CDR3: CASSPDSGANVLTF
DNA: TGTGCCAGCAGTCCAGACTCTGGGGCCAACGTCCTGACTTTC

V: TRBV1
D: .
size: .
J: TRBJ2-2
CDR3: CTSSQARTGNTGELFF
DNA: TGCACCAGCAGCCAAGCCAGGACAGGGAACACCGGGGAGCTGTTTTTT